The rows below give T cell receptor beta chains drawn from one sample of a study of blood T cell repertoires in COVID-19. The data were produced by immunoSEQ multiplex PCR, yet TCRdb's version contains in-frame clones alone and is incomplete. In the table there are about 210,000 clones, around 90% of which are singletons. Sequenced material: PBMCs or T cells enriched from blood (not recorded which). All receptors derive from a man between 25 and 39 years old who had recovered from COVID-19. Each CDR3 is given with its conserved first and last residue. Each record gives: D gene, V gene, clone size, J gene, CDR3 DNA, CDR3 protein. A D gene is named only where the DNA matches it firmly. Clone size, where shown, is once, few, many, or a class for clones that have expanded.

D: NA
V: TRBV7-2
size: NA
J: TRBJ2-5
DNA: TGTGCCAGCAGCTTAGACAGCTATCTTCTGGAGACCCAGTACTTC
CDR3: CASSLDSYLLETQYF

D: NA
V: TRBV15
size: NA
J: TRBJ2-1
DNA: TGTGCCACCAGCAGAGGGGTTACTGGAGGGCCCGGAAATGAGCAGTTCTTC
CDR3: CATSRGVTGGPGNEQFF

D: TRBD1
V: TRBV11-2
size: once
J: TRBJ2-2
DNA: TGTGCCAGCAGCTTAGATTTGGGGACAGGGGACTACACCGGGGAGCTGTTTTTT
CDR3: CASSLDLGTGDYTGELFF

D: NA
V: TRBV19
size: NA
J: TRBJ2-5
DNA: TGTGCCAGTAGGGCAGGGGTGGAGACCCAGTACTTC
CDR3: CASRAGVETQYF

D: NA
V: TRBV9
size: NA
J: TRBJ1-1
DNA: TGTGCCAGCAGCGTTTCAGGGGAGAGGGCTGAAGCTTTCTTT
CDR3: CASSVSGERAEAFF

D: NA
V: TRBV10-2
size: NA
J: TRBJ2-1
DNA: TGCGCCAGCGAGGCGGTCAATGAGCAGTTCTTC
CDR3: CASEAVNEQFF

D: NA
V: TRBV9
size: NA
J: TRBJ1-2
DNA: TGTGCCAGCAGCGTAGTGCAGGCTAACTATGGCTACACCTTC
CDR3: CASSVVQANYGYTF

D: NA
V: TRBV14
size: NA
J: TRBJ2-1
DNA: TGTGCCAGCAGCCAAGTATTCCGGTTTAAGCAGTTCTTC
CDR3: CASSQVFRFKQFF

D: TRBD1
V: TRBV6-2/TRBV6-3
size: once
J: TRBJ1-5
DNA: TGTGCCAGCAGCCTGGGACAGACTTATCAGCCCCAGCATTTT
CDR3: CASSLGQTYQPQHF

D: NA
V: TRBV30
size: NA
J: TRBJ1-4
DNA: TGTGCCTGGAGTAAACAGGGCGTTGAAAAACTGTTTTTT
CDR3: CAWSKQGVEKLFF

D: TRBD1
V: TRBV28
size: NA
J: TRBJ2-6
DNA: TGTGCCAGCAGAAACAGGGGGCGGAACGTCCTGACTTTC
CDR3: CASRNRGRNVLTF

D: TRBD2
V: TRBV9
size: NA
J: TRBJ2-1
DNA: TGTGCCAGCAGCGCTAGCGGAAACTCCTACAATGAGCAGTTCTTC
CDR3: CASSASGNSYNEQFF

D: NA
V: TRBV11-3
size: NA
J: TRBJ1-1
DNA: TGTGCCAGCAGCCAACAGGGACCCTACACTGAAGCTTTCTTT
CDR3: CASSQQGPYTEAFF

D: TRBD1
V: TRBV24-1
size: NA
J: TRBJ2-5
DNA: TGTGCCACCAGTGATAATTCTGGACAGGGTCAGACCCAGTACTTC
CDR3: CATSDNSGQGQTQYF

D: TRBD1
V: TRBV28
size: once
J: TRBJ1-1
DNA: TGTGCCAGCAGTTTATGGGGGGCAGGGGGGACTGAAGCTTTCTTT
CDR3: CASSLWGAGGTEAFF

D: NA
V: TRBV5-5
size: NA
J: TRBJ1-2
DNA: TGTGCCAGCAGCTTGCTGGGGCTAGATTATGGCTACACCTTC
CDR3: CASSLLGLDYGYTF

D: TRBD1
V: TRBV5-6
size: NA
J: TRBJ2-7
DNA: TGTGCCAGCAGCTTTGGACAGGATTGCTACTTC
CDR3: CASSFGQDCYF

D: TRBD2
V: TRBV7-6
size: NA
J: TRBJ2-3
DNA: TGTGCCAGCACCCCTAGCGGACCCACAGATACGCAGTATTTT
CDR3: CASTPSGPTDTQYF

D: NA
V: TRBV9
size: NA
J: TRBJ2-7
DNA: TGTGCCAGCAGCACGCCCCCTTTCCGGGAGCAGTACTTC
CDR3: CASSTPPFREQYF

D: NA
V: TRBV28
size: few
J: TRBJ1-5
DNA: TGTGCCAGCAGTTTGGTCCGGTTCAATCAGCCCCAGCATTTT
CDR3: CASSLVRFNQPQHF

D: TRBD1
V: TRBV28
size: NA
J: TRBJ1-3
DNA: TGTGCCAGCACAGTAGGGGGCGGAGGTGGAAACACCATATATTTT
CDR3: CASTVGGGGGNTIYF

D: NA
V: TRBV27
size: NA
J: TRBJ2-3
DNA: TGTGCCAGCAGTAAAATCGGGGGAAGCACAGATACGCAGTATTTT
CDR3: CASSKIGGSTDTQYF

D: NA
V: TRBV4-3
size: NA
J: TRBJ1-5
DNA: TGCGCCAGCAGCCAAGAGTCACAGGGTAGCAATCAGCCCCAGCATTTT
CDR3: CASSQESQGSNQPQHF

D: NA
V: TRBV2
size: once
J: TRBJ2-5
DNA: TGTGCCAGCAGTAGGGACTCCGGGGAGACCCAGTACTTC
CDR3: CASSRDSGETQYF

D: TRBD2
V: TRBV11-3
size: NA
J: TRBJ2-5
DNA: TGTGCCAGCAGCCCAACCCTGGCGGGGGGTTTTGAGACCCAGTACTTC
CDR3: CASSPTLAGGFETQYF

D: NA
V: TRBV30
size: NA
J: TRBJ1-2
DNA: TGTGCCTGGAGCCAAGCCTATGGCTACACCTTC
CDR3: CAWSQAYGYTF

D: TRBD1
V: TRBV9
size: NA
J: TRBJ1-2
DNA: TGTGCCAGCAGCGCGTCAACCCGGGACAGGGGTAATGGCTACACCTTC
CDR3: CASSASTRDRGNGYTF

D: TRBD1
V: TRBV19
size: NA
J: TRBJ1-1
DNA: TGTGCCAGCACGAACCGGGACAGGGAAGCTTTCTTT
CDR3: CASTNRDREAFF

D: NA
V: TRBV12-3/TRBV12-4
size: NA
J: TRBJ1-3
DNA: TGTGCCAGCAGATCAAACTCTGGAAACACCATATATTTT
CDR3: CASRSNSGNTIYF

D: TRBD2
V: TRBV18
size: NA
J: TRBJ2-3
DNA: TGTGCCAGCTCACCACCGGGGGGGACTAGCACAGATACGCAGTATTTT
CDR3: CASSPPGGTSTDTQYF

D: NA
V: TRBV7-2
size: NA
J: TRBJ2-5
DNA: TGTGCCAGCAGCCCAACCGCGGGACTGTTTGGGGTTGTAGAGACCCAGTACTTC
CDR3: CASSPTAGLFGVVETQYF

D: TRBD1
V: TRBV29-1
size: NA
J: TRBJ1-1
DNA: TGCAGCGCTTACTACAGGGGGAACACTGAAGCTTTCTTT
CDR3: CSAYYRGNTEAFF

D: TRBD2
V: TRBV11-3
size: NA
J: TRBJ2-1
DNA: TGTGCCAGCAGCTCCAGGACTAGCGGGGATAATGAGCAGTTCTTC
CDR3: CASSSRTSGDNEQFF

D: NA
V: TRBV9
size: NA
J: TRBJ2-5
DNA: TGTGCCAGCAGCGTAGTCACAGGAGAGACCCAGTACTTC
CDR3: CASSVVTGETQYF

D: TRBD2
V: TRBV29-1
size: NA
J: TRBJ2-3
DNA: TGCAGCGTTGGTCGGACTAGCGGGGCCCTTGGGGATACGCAGTATTTT
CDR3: CSVGRTSGALGDTQYF

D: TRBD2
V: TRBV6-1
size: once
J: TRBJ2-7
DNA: TGTGCCAGCAGTGATCCCACGGGACTAGCGGGAGGGCCTATTACCTACGAGCAGTACTTC
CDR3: CASSDPTGLAGGPITYEQYF

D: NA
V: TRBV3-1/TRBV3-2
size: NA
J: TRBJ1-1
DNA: TGTGCCAGCAGCCAAGAGGGCAGGGCCTCGACGGTTGGAGCTTTCTTT
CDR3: CASSQEGRASTVGAFF

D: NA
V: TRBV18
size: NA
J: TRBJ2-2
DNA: TGTGCCAGCTCACCAATAGGAGTCGGGGAGCTGTTTTTT
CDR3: CASSPIGVGELFF

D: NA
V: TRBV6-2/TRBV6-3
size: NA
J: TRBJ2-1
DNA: TGTGCCAGCAGTTTGTCAAATGAGCAGTTCTTC
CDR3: CASSLSNEQFF

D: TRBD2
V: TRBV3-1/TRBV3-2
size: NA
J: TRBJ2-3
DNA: TGTGCCAGCAGCCAGGCGGGGGGCAGCACAGATACGCAGTATTTT
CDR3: CASSQAGGSTDTQYF

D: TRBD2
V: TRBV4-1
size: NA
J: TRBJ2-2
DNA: TGCGCCAGCAGCCAAGGCCCACGGGGGGACACCGGGGAGCTGTTTTTT
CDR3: CASSQGPRGDTGELFF

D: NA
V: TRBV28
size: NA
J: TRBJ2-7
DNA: TGTGCCAGCACCCCGGCTGGACTATATGAGCAGTACTTC
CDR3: CASTPAGLYEQYF